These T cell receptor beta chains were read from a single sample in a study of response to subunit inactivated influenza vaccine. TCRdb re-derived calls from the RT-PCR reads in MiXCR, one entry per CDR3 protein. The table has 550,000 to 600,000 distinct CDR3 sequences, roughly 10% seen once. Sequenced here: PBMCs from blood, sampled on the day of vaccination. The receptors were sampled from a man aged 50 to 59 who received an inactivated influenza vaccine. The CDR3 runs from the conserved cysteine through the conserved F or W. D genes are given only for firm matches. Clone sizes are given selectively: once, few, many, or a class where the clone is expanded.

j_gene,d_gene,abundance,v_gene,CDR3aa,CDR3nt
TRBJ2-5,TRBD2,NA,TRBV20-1,CSARLISGSTETQYF,TGCAGTGCTAGGCTGATTAGCGGGAGCACGGAGACCCAGTACTTC
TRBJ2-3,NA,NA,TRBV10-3,CAITKNRDLVADTQYF,TGTGCCATCACCAAGAACAGGGACCTGGTCGCAGATACGCAGTATTTT
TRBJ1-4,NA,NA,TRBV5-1,CASSLSLPIGEKLFF,TGCGCCAGCAGCTTAAGCTTACCTATTGGTGAAAAACTGTTTTTT
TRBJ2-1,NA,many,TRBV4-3,CASSQDSTGAPILF,TGCGCCAGCAGCCAAGATAGTACGGGAGCCCCAATCCTCTTC
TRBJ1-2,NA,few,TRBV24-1,CATSESGMNGYTF,TGTGCCACCAGTGAATCCGGGATGAATGGCTACACCTTC
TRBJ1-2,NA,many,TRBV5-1,CASSWRGDADYGYTF,TGCGCCAGCAGCTGGCGCGGGGATGCTGACTATGGCTACACCTTC
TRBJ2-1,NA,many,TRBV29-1,CSVDRGTWNEQFF,TGCAGCGTTGACAGGGGAACCTGGAATGAGCAGTTCTTC
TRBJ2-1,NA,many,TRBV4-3,CASSQEWSLRSSSYNEQFF,TGCGCCAGCAGCCAAGAGTGGTCCCTCCGCAGCTCCTCCTACAATGAGCAGTTCTTC
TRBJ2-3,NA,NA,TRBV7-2,CASSFQRVTDTQYF,TGTGCCAGCAGCTTCCAGCGGGTCACAGATACGCAGTATTTT
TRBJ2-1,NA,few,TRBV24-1,CATSDLWDSSYNEQFF,TGTGCCACCAGTGATTTGTGGGATAGCTCCTACAATGAGCAGTTCTTC
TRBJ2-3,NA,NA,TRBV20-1,CSARSTGLGTQYF,TGCAGTGCTAGGTCCACAGGACTCGGTACGCAGTATTTT
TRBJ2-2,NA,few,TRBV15,CATIDRRMTGLGELFF,TGTGCCACAATCGATCGCCGCATGACGGGTTTAGGGGAGCTGTTTTTT
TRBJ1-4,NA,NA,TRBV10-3,CAIKDPGEKLFF,TGTGCCATCAAGGACCCAGGAGAAAAACTGTTTTTT
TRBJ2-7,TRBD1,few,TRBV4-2,CASSQDGTVNEQYF,TGTGCCAGCAGCCAAGACGGGACAGTAAACGAGCAGTACTTC
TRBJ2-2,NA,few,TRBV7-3,CASSLMGGNTGELFF,TGTGCCAGCAGCTTAATGGGGGGGAACACCGGGGAGCTGTTTTTT
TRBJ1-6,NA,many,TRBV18,CASSPDKNSPLHF,TGTGCCAGCTCACCAGACAAAAACTCACCCCTCCACTTT
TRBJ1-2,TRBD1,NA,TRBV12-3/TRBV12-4,CASSFGTGRSYTF,TGTGCCAGCAGTTTTGGGACAGGTCGTAGCTACACCTTC
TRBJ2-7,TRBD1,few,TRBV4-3,CASSQDRGQVREQYF,TGCGCCAGCAGCCAAGATCGGGGACAGGTGAGAGAGCAGTACTTC
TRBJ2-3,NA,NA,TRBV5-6,CASSLGGKTDTQYF,TGTGCCAGCAGCTTGGGTGGGAAAACAGATACGCAGTATTTT
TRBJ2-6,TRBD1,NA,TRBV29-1,CSVERQGNWANVLTF,TGCAGCGTTGAAAGACAGGGGAACTGGGCCAACGTCCTGACTTTC
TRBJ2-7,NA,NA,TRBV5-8,CASSSRGGLLILGEQYF,TGTGCCAGCAGCTCACGGGGCGGACTCCTCATCCTTGGAGAGCAGTACTTC
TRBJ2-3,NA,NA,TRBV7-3,CASSLAFPGAGPDTQYF,TGTGCCAGCAGCTTAGCATTCCCAGGGGCTGGTCCAGATACGCAGTATTTT